This T cell receptor (beta chain) was found in a study of blood T cell repertoires in COVID-19. Study-level information: Spain, Italy and the United States supplied samples that represented acute and convalescent COVID-19.

Participants were aged about 18 to 89 years, lived in some 23 US areas, and enrolled virtually. Clinical history as reported by participants underpinned cohort assignment. In germline, CDR1 is GTSNPN, CDR2 SVGIG (reference sequence). The V gene lost 5 bases and the J gene lost 0 bases, with 8 bases spanning the gap. This CDR3 region has 13 residues. The protocol was immunoSEQ multiplex PCR, while the TCRdb copy is restricted to in-frame clones and leaves out a portion. The sample records about 160,000 clones, 81% being singletons. The rearrangement links TRBV30 to TRBJ2-1; D is unresolved. The sequenced sample was PBMCs or T cells enriched from blood (not recorded which). The sequence was collected from a woman between 35 and 50 years old with acute COVID-19. The CDR3 nucleotides are TGTGCCTGGTCCGACATCTCCTACAATGAGCAGTTCTTC. Translating gives CAWSDISYNEQFF. The full variable domain, its missing parts supplied by reference TRBV30 and TRBJ2-1, is SQTIHQWPATLVQPVGSPLSLECTVEGTSNPNLYWYRQAAGRGLQLLFYSVGIGQISSEVPQNLSASRPQDRQFILSSKKLLLSDSGFYLCAWSDISYNEQFFGPGTRLTVL.